This is a list of T cell receptor beta chains from one sample in a study of blood T cell repertoires in COVID-19. The repertoire was sequenced with immunoSEQ multiplex PCR; TCRdb's copy has only in-frame clones and lacks some. Counted here are more than 150,000 clones, approximately 88% occurring once; the ten biggest clones make up roughly 2.9%. Sequencing was performed on peripheral blood. The source of these receptors is an older woman with acute or convalescent COVID-19. CDR3s include the opening cysteine and the closing phenylalanine or tryptophan. A D gene is named only where the DNA matches it firmly. Clone size is not always given. Where it is, it says once, few, many or a class for expanded clones.

size: -; D: -; J: TRBJ2-1; V: TRBV27; length: 15; DNA: TGTGCCAGCAGTTTTGACAGTTCCACCTACAATGAGCAGTTCTTC; CDR3: CASSFDSSTYNEQFF
size: -; D: TRBD2; J: TRBJ2-7; V: TRBV10-3; length: 15; DNA: TGTGCCATCAGTGATCTGGGACTAGCGGGCTACGAGCAGTACTTC; CDR3: CAISDLGLAGYEQYF
size: -; D: -; J: TRBJ2-5; V: TRBV7-7; length: 13; DNA: TGTGCTAGCAGCTGGGACTTCCAAGAGACCCAGTACTTC; CDR3: CASSWDFQETQYF
size: -; D: TRBD2; J: TRBJ2-5; V: TRBV5-4; length: 16; DNA: TGTGCCAGCAGCTTGGCAACTAGCGGGGGGGCTAAGACCCAGTACTTC; CDR3: CASSLATSGGAKTQYF
size: -; D: -; J: TRBJ2-6; V: TRBV5-4; length: 15; DNA: TGTGCCAGCAGCTCCACAGGGTCTGGGGCCAACGTCCTGACTTTC; CDR3: CASSSTGSGANVLTF
size: -; D: -; J: TRBJ2-3; V: TRBV7-9; length: 15; DNA: TGTGCCAGCAGCTTAGATGGAGATAGAGTGGATACGCAGTATTTT; CDR3: CASSLDGDRVDTQYF
size: -; D: -; J: TRBJ2-7; V: TRBV6-5; length: 14; DNA: TGTGCCTTGGGGCGGGGAACGACTACCTACGAGCAGTACTTC; CDR3: CALGRGTTTYEQYF
size: -; D: -; J: TRBJ1-6; V: TRBV5-5; length: 17; DNA: TGTGCCAGCAGCTTGCTTGGGTCTAGCTCCTATAATTCACCCCTCCACTTT; CDR3: CASSLLGSSSYNSPLHF
size: -; D: -; J: TRBJ1-2; V: TRBV5-6; length: 13; DNA: TGTGCCAGCAGCTTGGACCCAGACTATGGCTACACCTTC; CDR3: CASSLDPDYGYTF
size: few; D: TRBD1; J: TRBJ1-2; V: TRBV2; length: 12; DNA: TGTGCCAGCAGGGACAGGACAGGAGGCTACACCTTC; CDR3: CASRDRTGGYTF
size: -; D: -; J: TRBJ1-4; V: TRBV14; length: 13; DNA: TGTGCCAGCAGCCGGGGGCCCAATGAAAAACTGTTTTTT; CDR3: CASSRGPNEKLFF
size: few; D: -; J: TRBJ2-7; V: TRBV28; length: 15; DNA: TGTGCCAGCAGTAGTCAGGAGCGGAAGACCTACGAGCAGTACTTC; CDR3: CASSSQERKTYEQYF
size: -; D: TRBD1; J: TRBJ2-2; V: TRBV11-3; length: 15; DNA: TGTGCCAGCCGGATGACAGGGGTGTCTTCCGGGGAGCTGTTTTTT; CDR3: CASRMTGVSSGELFF
size: -; D: TRBD1; J: TRBJ1-1; V: TRBV7-3; length: 17; DNA: TGTGCCAGCAGCCCTCAGACAGGGCCATGGGCGAACACTGAAGCTTTCTTT; CDR3: CASSPQTGPWANTEAFF
size: few; D: -; J: TRBJ2-2; V: TRBV3-1/TRBV3-2; length: 14; DNA: TGTGCCAGCAGCCAAGTATTAAACACCGGGGAGCTGTTTTTT; CDR3: CASSQVLNTGELFF
size: -; D: TRBD2; J: TRBJ2-1; V: TRBV10-3; length: 16; DNA: TGTGCCGCTGAGACCTCAGCGGGGGGGCCTTACAATGAGCAGTTCTTC; CDR3: CAAETSAGGPYNEQFF
size: -; D: TRBD1; J: TRBJ1-1; V: TRBV19; length: 15; DNA: TGTGCCAGTAGTATTCGGACAGGGTGGAACACTGAAGCTTTCTTT; CDR3: CASSIRTGWNTEAFF
size: -; D: -; J: TRBJ1-2; V: TRBV4-1; length: 15; DNA: TGCGCCAGCAGCCAAGCCGCAGGGCTGCACTATGGCTACACCTTC; CDR3: CASSQAAGLHYGYTF
size: -; D: TRBD1; J: TRBJ1-5; V: TRBV27; length: 18; DNA: TGTGCCAGCAGGGGGAGGTGGGATTGGACAGGATCAAATCAGCCCCAGCATTTT; CDR3: CASRGRWDWTGSNQPQHF
size: -; D: TRBD1; J: TRBJ2-7; V: TRBV5-6; length: 14; DNA: TGTGCCAGCAGCGTCCTGGGACAGACCTACGAGCAGTACTTC; CDR3: CASSVLGQTYEQYF